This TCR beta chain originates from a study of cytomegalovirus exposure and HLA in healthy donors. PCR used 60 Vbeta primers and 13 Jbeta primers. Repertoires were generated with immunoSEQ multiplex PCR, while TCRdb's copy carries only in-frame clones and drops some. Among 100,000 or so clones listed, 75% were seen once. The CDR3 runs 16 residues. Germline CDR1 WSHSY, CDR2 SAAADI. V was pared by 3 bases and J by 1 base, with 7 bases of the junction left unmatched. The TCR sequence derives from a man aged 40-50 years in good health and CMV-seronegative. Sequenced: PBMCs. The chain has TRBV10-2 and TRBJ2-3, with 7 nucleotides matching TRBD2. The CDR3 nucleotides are TGCGCCAGCAGTGACCAGCGGGGCTCCGGCACAGATACGCAGTATTTT. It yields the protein CASSDQRGSGTDTQYF.